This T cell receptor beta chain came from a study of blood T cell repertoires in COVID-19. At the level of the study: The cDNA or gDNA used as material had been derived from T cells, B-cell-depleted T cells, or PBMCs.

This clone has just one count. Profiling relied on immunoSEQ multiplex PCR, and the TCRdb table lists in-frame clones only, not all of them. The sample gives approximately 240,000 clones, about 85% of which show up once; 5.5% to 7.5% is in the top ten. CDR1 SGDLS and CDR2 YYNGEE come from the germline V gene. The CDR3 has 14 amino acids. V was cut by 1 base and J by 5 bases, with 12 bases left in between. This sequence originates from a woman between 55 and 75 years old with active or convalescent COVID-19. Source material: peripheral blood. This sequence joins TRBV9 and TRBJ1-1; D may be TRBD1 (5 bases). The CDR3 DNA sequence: TGTGCCAGCAGCGTATACGGGGGTGGGACTGAAGCTTTCTTT. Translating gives CASSVYGGGTEAFF.